One sample yielded the 27 T cell receptor beta chains listed below, sequenced in a study of T-cell reconstitution after alpha-beta-depleted transplantation in children. Preparation of the TCRbeta library used unique molecular identifiers. TCRdb reprocessed the PCR reads via MiXCR and lists one record per CDR3 protein. The table includes about 420,000 distinct CDR3 sequences, about 16% detected once. Sample: PBMCs, mostly from graft donor cells, taken 360 days after TCRalphabeta/CD19-depleted stem cell transplant. These receptors originate from a boy less than two years old who had a stem cell transplant for Wiskott-Aldrich syndrome, so the T cells may come from the graft donor.

This clonotype was seen only a few times. The chain is built from TRBV18 and TRBJ2-7; D might be TRBD1 (5 bases). The CDR3 contains 13 residues. V gave up 7 bases and J gave up 6 bases, with 16 bases separating them. Germline CDR1 reads KGHSH; CDR2 reads LQKENI. CDR3 in amino acids: CASCGLVDSEQYF. DNA for the CDR3: TGTGCCAGCTGTGGGCTAGTCGACAGCGAGCAGTACTTC.

This clonotype has just a few counts. This rearrangement joins TRBV15 to TRBJ2-4, with D uncertain. Deletions cut 3 bases from V and 7 bases from J, with 13 bases between. The CDR3 is 14 amino acids. CDR1 and CDR2 from the germline V gene are LNHNV and YYDKDF (reference sequence). CDR3 loop: CATSRGPTGNIQYF. As DNA, the CDR3 is TGTGCCACCAGCAGGGGCCCCACTGGGAACATTCAGTACTTC. The full variable domain, rest sourced from reference TRBV15 and TRBJ2-4, is DAMVIQNPRYQVTQFGKPVTLSCSQTLNHNVMYWYQQKSSQAPKLLFHYYDKDFNNEADTPDNFQSRRPNTSFCFLDIRSPGLGDTAMYLCATSRGPTGNIQYFGAGTRLSVL.

V usage is TRBV12-3 or TRBV12-4 and J usage is TRBJ2-3, with 7 bases aligning to TRBD2. This CDR3 comprises 16 residues. V was pared by 0 bases and J by 2 bases, with 5 bases of the junction left unmatched. Written as DNA, the CDR3 is TGTGCCAGCAGTTTAGCGCTAGCGGATCTCACAGATACGCAGTATTTT. Protein sequence: CASSLALADLTDTQYF.

The chain recombines TRBV6-2 or TRBV6-3 with TRBJ2-7; TRBD2 matches at 7 bases. The CDR3 is made up of 16 amino acids. Unmatched junction bases numbered 11, after V lost 2 bases and J lost 4 bases. Germline CDR1 reads MNHEY; CDR2 reads SVGEGT. CDR3 DNA sequence: TGTGCCAGCAGTTACCCAGGACTAGAGGGAGGATACGAGCAGTACTTC. Residues: CASSYPGLEGGYEQYF.

The chain links TRBV6-2 or TRBV6-3 to TRBJ2-7, with 8 bases matching TRBD2. With V trimmed by 5 bases and J by 0 bases, 6 bases remained unmatched. This CDR3 is 15 amino acids long. In germline, CDR1 is MNHEY, CDR2 SVGEGT. CDR3 residues: CASSPSGSLSYEQYF. CDR3 nucleotides: TGTGCCAGCAGTCCCAGCGGGAGCCTCTCCTACGAGCAGTACTTC.

Many counts were recorded for this clonotype. This chain connects TRBV20-1 to TRBJ2-7, with TRBD2 identical over 7 bases. This CDR3 is 13 amino acids long. Trimming removed 6 bases from V and 2 bases from J; junction bases left unmatched: 7. Per germline, CDR1 DFQATT and CDR2 SNEGSKA (reference sequence). CDR3 bases: TGCAGTGCCGCGGGCGGGGGTACCTACGAGCAGTACTTC. It translates to CSAAGGGTYEQYF.

This clonotype turned up a few times. The chain uses TRBV6-2 or TRBV6-3 and TRBJ2-1; D possibly uses TRBD1 or TRBD2 (5 bases each). The V end was cut by 2 bases, the J end by 10 bases, with 9 bases between. Per germline, CDR1 MNHEY and CDR2 SVGEGT. The CDR3 is 12 amino acids. The CDR3, as DNA: TGTGCCAGCAGTTACCGTTGGGGGGAGCAGTTCTTC. It codes for CASSYRWGEQFF.

The chain combines TRBV24-1 with TRBJ2-3; D remains unclear. Germline CDR1 KGHDR, CDR2 SFDVKD. The CDR3 covers 14 residues. The V end was cut by 5 bases, the J end by 10 bases, with 18 bases between. CDR3 bases: TGTGCCACCAGTGGGGCTAGTCTACCCAGTCCGCAGTATTTT. It translates to CATSGASLPSPQYF.

This clonotype was seen ten or more times. The gene calls are TRBV12-3 or TRBV12-4 and TRBJ2-1, with 7 positions matching TRBD1. The CDR3 consists of 18 residues. The V and J ends lost 2 bases and 3 bases, in that order; junction bases with no gene match: 13. This CDR3 reads CASSLSLQLGQIYNEQFF. CDR3 nucleotides: TGTGCCAGCAGTTTAAGCCTACAACTGGGACAGATCTACAATGAGCAGTTCTTC.

This sequence joins TRBV7-9 and TRBJ2-7; 7 bases fit TRBD1. With V trimmed by 3 bases and J by 4 bases, 15 bases remained unmatched. CDR1 is SEHNR, CDR2 FQNEAQ, per germline (reference sequence). The CDR3 consists of 17 residues. CDR3 region: CASSFPLDRSEGYEQYF. The DNA for the CDR3 is TGTGCCAGCAGCTTCCCTTTGGACAGGAGTGAAGGTTACGAGCAGTACTTC.

This clonotype has just one count. The CDR3 bases are TGCGCCAGCAGCTCCACTAGCGGGGCCTACGAGCAGTACTTC. It yields the protein CASSSTSGAYEQYF. V usage is TRBV5-1 and J usage is TRBJ2-7; 10 bases align to TRBD2. V was clipped by 3 bases and J by 2 bases; unmatched bases: 2. CDR3 length equals 14 residues. In germline, CDR1 is SGHRS, CDR2 YFSETQ.

The rearrangement joins TRBV6-1 to TRBJ2-7, with 7 bases aligning to TRBD1. The CDR3 is 13 residues long. Trimming cost V 8 bases and J 1 base; bases outside gene matches: 5. Germline CDR1 and CDR2: MNHNS and SASEGT. CDR3 in amino acids: CASRTGVSYEQYF. The CDR3 region has the DNA TGTGCCAGCCGAACAGGGGTATCCTACGAGCAGTACTTC.

The rearrangement uses TRBV5-6 and TRBJ2-7; 7 bases line up with TRBD2. CDR3 length: 16 residues. Germline V gives CDR1 SGHDT, CDR2 YYEEEE. Losses at the gene ends were 1 base for V and 2 bases for J; bases not matched to a gene: 9. The chain's CDR3 is CASSLTLGGDAYEQYF. As DNA, the CDR3 is TGTGCCAGCAGCTTGACCCTGGGAGGGGATGCCTACGAGCAGTACTTC.

The chain links TRBV5-5 to TRBJ1-4; no clear D gene. The CDR3 loop spans 14 amino acids. The V end lost 0 bases, the J end lost 8 bases, and 11 bases lay between the germline ends. Germline values: CDR1 SGHKS, CDR2 YYEKEE (reference sequence). The chain's CDR3 is CASSLGPIQEKLFF. The CDR3 coding sequence is TGTGCCAGCAGCTTGGGACCTATCCAGGAAAAACTGTTTTTT.

This clonotype was seen a handful of times. V usage is TRBV5-1 and J usage is TRBJ1-6; possibly TRBD1 for D (5 bases). Per the germline V gene, CDR1 is SGHRS and CDR2 is YFSETQ. CDR3 size: 14 residues. V shed 4 bases and J shed 7 bases, with 12 bases lying between them. CDR3 in DNA: TGCGCCAGCAGCGGGGGTATATCCAATTCACCCCTCCACTTT. Amino acids: CASSGGISNSPLHF.

The chain employs TRBV11-1 and TRBJ1-1, with a possible D match to TRBD1 (5 bases). This CDR3 spans 19 amino acids. The germline V gene encodes CDR1 SGHAT and CDR2 FQDESV (reference sequence). V was pared by 6 bases and J by 0 bases, with 26 bases between. The CDR3 bases are TGTGCCAGCAGACAGAACATTCGGGACGGCGGATCAATGAACACTGAAGCTTTCTTT. As protein: CASRQNIRDGGSMNTEAFF.

The chain recombines TRBV5-1 with TRBJ2-2; 11 bases align to TRBD1. Per germline, CDR1 SGHRS and CDR2 YFSETQ. There are 15 residues in the CDR3. The J segment lost 5 bases and the V segment lost 4 bases, leaving 4 bases of the junction unmatched. This chain's CDR3 is CASSPGQGETGELFF. DNA for the CDR3: TGCGCCAGCAGCCCGGGACAGGGGGAAACCGGGGAGCTGTTTTTT.

This clonotype was detected ten times or more. The chain is built from TRBV6-6 and TRBJ1-6, with D uncertain. CDR1 and CDR2 from the germline V gene are MNHNY and SVGAGI (reference sequence). The length of the CDR3 is 12 residues. V lost 7 bases, J lost 13 bases, and 14 bases lay in between. CDR3 protein: CASTTAPAPLHF. DNA of the CDR3: TGTGCCAGCACTACGGCCCCGGCCCCCCTCCACTTT.

This clonotype was counted a few times. The J gene is TRBJ2-4, the V gene TRBV27; 11 bases line up with TRBD2. Losses at the gene ends were 8 bases for V and 0 bases for J; bases not matched to a gene: 12. Per germline, CDR1 MNHEY and CDR2 SMNVEV (reference sequence). The length of the CDR3 is 18 residues. The chain's CDR3 is CASQDSGGAGRAKNIQYF. The CDR3 DNA is TGTGCCAGCCAAGATAGCGGGGGGGCCGGGAGAGCCAAAAACATTCAGTACTTC.

This CDR3 is CSVGTTLDTQYF. CDR3 sequence (DNA): TGCAGCGTCGGGACTACGCTAGATACGCAGTATTTT. The chain joins TRBV29-1 to TRBJ2-3; 7 bases are shared with TRBD2. In germline, CDR1 is SQVTM, CDR2 ANQGSEA. This CDR3 has 12 amino acids. The ends lost 6 bases at V and 5 bases at J; junction bases unmatched: 5.

The J gene is TRBJ2-7, the V gene TRBV11-3; 11 bases map to TRBD1. The CDR3 totals 15 residues. V was pared by 4 bases and J by 6 bases, with 8 bases of the junction left unmatched. Per germline, CDR1 SGHNT and CDR2 YENEEA. CDR3 bases: TGTGCCAGCAGCTGGAGGACAGGGGGCTTTTGCGAGCAGTACTTC. Translation: CASSWRTGGFCEQYF. The whole variable domain, remainder taken from reference TRBV11-3 and TRBJ2-7, is EAGVVQSPRYKIIEKKQPVAFWCNPISGHNTLYWYLQNLGQGPELLIRYENEEAVDDSQLPKDRFSAERLKGVDSTLKIQPAELGDSAVYLCASSWRTGGFCEQYFGPGTRLTVT.

The chain employs TRBV6-5 and TRBJ1-5; D may be TRBD1 (5 bases). V lost 4 bases and J 6 bases, leaving 16 bases between the germline ends. Germline-derived CDR1 and CDR2 are MNHEY and SVGAGI. The CDR3 spans 15 residues. The CDR3 reads CASSWPQGWGQPQHF. For the CDR3, the DNA is TGTGCCAGCAGTTGGCCCCAGGGCTGGGGTCAGCCCCAGCATTTT.

This clonotype occurred a few times. The V call is TRBV20-1, the J call TRBJ2-5; D not resolved. The germline gives CDR1 DFQATT, CDR2 SNEGSKA (reference sequence). There are 15 residues in the CDR3. Between the trimmed V and J ends, which lost 1 base and 5 bases, there was a span of 17 bases. In DNA, the CDR3 is TGCAGTGCTAGAGCCCGGACCGTCGGTGGCGAGACCCAGTACTTC. Residues: CSARARTVGGETQYF.

The J gene is TRBJ2-7, the V gene TRBV5-1, with D tentatively TRBD1 (6 bases). In germline, CDR1 is SGHRS, CDR2 YFSETQ. Trimming shortened V by 4 bases and J by 2 bases, and 16 bases separated the two germline ends. This CDR3 is 15 amino acids long. CDR3 DNA: TGCGCCAGCAGCCTCGGACAGACCACAACCTACGAGCAGTACTTC. It encodes CASSLGQTTTYEQYF.

In this sample, this clonotype turned up a few times. V and J are TRBV27 and TRBJ2-7, with TRBD1 matching over 7 bases. Germline assignment: CDR1 MNHEY and CDR2 SMNVEV (reference sequence). CDR3 length: 16 residues. V gave up 6 bases and J gave up 0 bases; unmatched junction bases: 11. The DNA of the CDR3 is TGTGCCAGCAGCTATCAGGGGGTTCGTGGCTCCTACGAGCAGTACTTC. Amino acids: CASSYQGVRGSYEQYF.

The chain joins TRBV19 to TRBJ2-1; a weak D match, TRBD2 (6 bases). CDR3 length: 15 residues. With 4 bases removed from V and 2 bases from J, the gap between germline ends came to 12 bases. Germline CDR1 is LNHDA and CDR2 is SQIVND (reference sequence). The CDR3 DNA follows: TGTGCCAGTAGTAGCGGGAACCCTCCCTACAATGAGCAGTTCTTC. Protein product: CASSSGNPPYNEQFF.

The chain joins TRBV5-1 to TRBJ1-1; 8 nucleotides match TRBD1. CDR1 SGHRS and CDR2 YFSETQ come from the germline V gene. V lost 0 bases and J lost 4; bases outside the gene matches: 17. The CDR3 extends over 19 amino acids. CDR3 nucleotides: TGCGCCAGCAGCTTGGGCGGTTTAAGGACAGGGAAGATGAGCACTGAAGCTTTCTTT. The encoded protein is CASSLGGLRTGKMSTEAFF.